This TCR beta chain was found in a study of siplizumab effects on memory and regulatory T cells (dated by TCRdb to about 2019). For the study in its entirety: The study examined how the anti-CD2 antibody siplizumab affects alloreactive T-cell subsets in allogeneic mixed lymphocyte reactions built from human PBMCs.

On this clone itself: It lacks a known antigen. Base qualities are not recorded, but no much larger clone differs from it by a single base.

CDR1 and CDR2, looked up from the germline V gene, are MNHEY and SVGAGI. Trimming removed 6 bases from V and 7 bases from J, leaving 9 bases between the germline ends. The CDR3 goes from the cysteine to the phenylalanine over 12 residues. The entry retains the CDR3 DNA only, 36 bases that are in frame from base 1. The method was the immunoSEQ multiplex PCR assay. Each sample had 90,000 to 100,000 TCR templates assayed by the deep sequencing platform. Genomic DNA extracted from sorted T cells was used for TCRbeta CDR3 sequencing. The original methods were these. Clonal analysis of TCRbeta CDR3 data was done in the R programming language. Alloreactive CD4+ and CD8+ clones were defined by comparing unstimulated samples with post-reaction CFSE-low samples. By matching sequences to the repertoires of sorted unstimulated Treg and non-Treg cells, each alloreactive CD4+ clone was assigned a regulatory or non-regulatory origin. This immuneACCESS table, as held by TCRdb, lists in-frame sequences with V and J called but not all clones. Of the missing ones, under half trace to an unresolved V gene in checked studies; the others have no known cause. V, J and clone size are those of that table, while D and trimming were read from the DNA. Counted in this sample were about 100,000 clones; 94% of them appeared once. The leading ten clones occupy less than 1.5% of the sample.

Sorted unstimulated T cells and proliferating T cells recovered from mixed lymphocyte reactions were subjected to TCRbeta CDR3 sequencing. Fresh whole blood from about 9 HLA-typed healthy donors was used as the source from which PBMCs were isolated. To map where alloreactive clones came from, unstimulated CD4+ non-regulatory T cells were FACS-sorted. Overall study outcomes, separate from this receptor: Greater diversity appeared to be present in unstimulated naive T cells than in memory T cells, and a substantial contribution to the alloresponse seemed to be made by naive cells. Among mappable alloreactive CD4+ clones, the Treg-derived fraction averaged around 69% with siplizumab versus 25% to 30% in control reactions. No functional confirmation was obtained for the suppressive function of proliferating Tregs from siplizumab cultures. Sequences below about 10^-5 frequency were poorly captured, so only a minor fraction of alloreactive clones could be mapped to unstimulated subsets. A naive or memory phenotype could not be assigned to roughly 75-96% of proliferating CD4+ or CD8+ clones. The cumulative frequency of alloreactive sequences that could be traced back to unstimulated CD4+ memory T cells was significantly reduced by siplizumab.

The sample comprised non-Treg CD4+ T cells sorted from blood. The label giving this sample's cell subset or site can be read as: FACS-sorted unstimulated CD4+ non-regulatory T cells. This sequence originates from a human donor in good health. The sequence joins TRBV6-5 to TRBJ1-4; no D gene call is confident. The CDR3 protein: CASSLEVEKLFF. The DNA sequence follows: TGTGCCAGCAGCCTAGAAGTTGAAAAACTGTTTTTT.